Presented here are 32 T cell receptor beta chains from one specimen sequenced in a study of cytomegalovirus exposure and HLA in healthy donors. It was with 60 Vbeta and 13 Jbeta primers that the PCR ran. Repertoires were generated with immunoSEQ multiplex PCR, while TCRdb's copy carries only in-frame clones and drops some. The sample contains 100,000 to 150,000 clones, approximately 80% of which appear only once. The sequenced sample was PBMCs. Receptor source: a man in his forties in good health and CMV-seronegative.

CDR3 protein: CASGAGEDSYNSPLHF. The DNA of the CDR3 is TGTGCCAGCGGGGCAGGAGAGGACAGCTATAATTCACCCCTCCACTTT. The chain joins TRBV9 to TRBJ1-6, with D possibly matching TRBD1 (6 bases). V was trimmed by 7 bases and J by 3 bases, leaving 17 bases between them. Germline lookup yields CDR1 SGDLS and CDR2 YYNGEE. The length of the CDR3 is 16 residues.

The rearrangement uses TRBV7-6 and TRBJ2-7; the match to TRBD2 covers 15 bases. The germline CDR1 and CDR2 sequences are SGHVS and FNYEAQ. The junction had 8 bases not matched to a gene; V was cut back by 5 bases and J by 0 bases. The CDR3 is made up of 18 amino acids. CDR3: CASSRTGTSGGSSYEQYF. As DNA, the CDR3 is TGTGCCAGCAGCCGAACCGGGACTAGCGGGGGGAGCTCCTACGAGCAGTACTTC.

CDR3 nucleotide sequence: TGTGCCAGTAGTATTGGCCTACTGGGGGGTAATGAGCAGTTCTTC. Residues: CASSIGLLGGNEQFF. V and J are TRBV19 and TRBJ2-1, with a tentative D call TRBD2 (6 bases). Germline CDR1 reads LNHDA; CDR2 reads SQIVND (reference sequence). V lost 3 bases and J lost 7, with 16 bases in between. The CDR3 extends over 15 amino acids.

The chain couples TRBV5-4 to TRBJ2-6; 7 nucleotides agree with TRBD1. The ends lost 2 bases at V and 2 bases at J; junction bases unmatched: 10. Germline V lookup: CDR1 SGHNT, CDR2 YYREEE (reference sequence). The CDR3 covers 18 residues. CDR3: CASSLQQGQSTGANVLTF. CDR3 nucleotide sequence: TGTGCCAGCAGCTTACAACAGGGGCAAAGTACTGGGGCCAACGTCCTGACTTTC.

This rearrangement joins TRBV9 to TRBJ2-7; a weak D match, TRBD2 (6 bases). This CDR3 has 15 residues. Germline V CDR1 and CDR2: SGDLS, YYNGEE. The ends were cut back, 0 bases at V and 5 bases at J, with 15 bases in the middle. CDR3 in amino acids: CASSVEAGPPHEQYF. In DNA form, the CDR3 reads TGTGCCAGCAGCGTAGAGGCGGGACCCCCCCACGAGCAGTACTTC.

V and J are TRBV12-5 and TRBJ2-6, with 12 bases matching TRBD2. This CDR3 has 18 amino acids. V was pared by 2 bases and J by 2 bases, with 4 bases of the junction left unmatched. CDR1 and CDR2 from the germline V gene are LGHNT and FRNRAP. CDR3 loop: CASGLRLAGVTGANVLTF. In DNA form, the CDR3 reads TGTGCTAGTGGTTTGAGACTAGCGGGGGTTACTGGGGCCAACGTCCTGACTTTC.

The chain has TRBV29-1 and TRBJ2-1; D might be TRBD2 (5 bases). The V end lost 7 bases, the J end lost 7 bases, and 8 bases lay between the germline ends. CDR3 length equals 10 residues. Germline assignment: CDR1 SQVTM and CDR2 ANQGSEA. CDR3 nucleotides: TGCAGCGCACGGGAAAATGAGCAGTTCTTC. It yields the protein CSARENEQFF.

The gene calls are TRBV5-1 and TRBJ2-1; TRBD1 aligns across 8 bases. V was pared by 0 bases and J by 7 bases, with 3 bases of the junction left unmatched. CDR1 and CDR2 from the germline V gene are SGHRS and YFSETQ. This CDR3 has 14 amino acids. CDR3 DNA sequence: TGCGCCAGCAGCTTGGGGACAGGGTCGAATGAGCAGTTCTTC. It codes for CASSLGTGSNEQFF. Together with reference TRBV5-1 and TRBJ2-1, the CDR3 gives the full variable domain: KAGVTQTPRYLIKTRGQQVTLSCSPISGHRSVSWYQQTPGQGLQFLFEYFSETQRNKGNFPGRFSGRQFSNSRSEMNVSTLELGDSALYLCASSLGTGSNEQFFGPGTRLTVL.

The J gene is TRBJ2-7, the V gene TRBV7-9, with D perhaps matching TRBD1 (6 bases). The CDR3 spans 14 residues. Germline CDR1 is SEHNR and CDR2 is FQNEAQ (reference sequence). The ends were cut back, 4 bases at V and 2 bases at J, with 12 bases in the middle. CDR3 residues: CASSSATGPYEQYF. The CDR3 region has the DNA TGTGCCAGCAGCTCAGCGACAGGACCCTACGAGCAGTACTTC.

The chain is built from TRBV7-3 and TRBJ2-1; 10 bases map to TRBD1. The V gene end was trimmed by 5 bases and the J gene end by 10 bases; junction bases not matched to a gene: 11. The CDR3 has 15 amino acids. Per germline, CDR1 SGHTA and CDR2 FQGTGA. In DNA, the CDR3 is TGTGCCAGCAGCCTCCTAGGACAGGGGGACCGGGAGCAGTTCTTC. This codes for CASSLLGQGDREQFF.

J is TRBJ2-7 and V is TRBV7-3; a weak D match, TRBD2 (5 bases). The V gene lost 4 bases and the J gene lost 6 bases, with 13 bases spanning the gap. CDR1 is SGHTA, CDR2 FQGTGA, per germline. The CDR3 is made up of 13 amino acids. In DNA, the CDR3 is TGTGCCAGCAGCTCGGGGAGTATGGGCGAGCAGTACTTC. It codes for CASSSGSMGEQYF. The full variable domain, its missing parts supplied by reference TRBV7-3 and TRBJ2-7, is GAGVSQTPSNKVTEKGKYVELRCDPISGHTALYWYRQSLGQGPEFLIYFQGTGAADDSGLPNDRFFAVRPEGSVSTLKIQRTERGDSAVYLCASSSGSMGEQYFGPGTRLTVT.

This clone has a handful of counts. The V gene is TRBV7-3, the J gene TRBJ2-7; 7 nucleotides line up with TRBD1. J gave up 2 bases and V 10 bases, and 2 bases lay outside the gene matches. Per the germline V gene, CDR1 is SGHTA and CDR2 is FQGTGA. The CDR3 is 11 amino acids. Here the CDR3 DNA reads TGTGCCATAGGGGGCGCCTACGAGCAGTACTTC. Residues: CAIGGAYEQYF.

The rearrangement joins TRBV7-2 to TRBJ2-5, with D possibly being TRBD1 (6 bases). Matching the DNA end better, TRBJ2-7 makes the J call doubtful. The length of the CDR3 is 15 residues. From germline, CDR1 is SGHTA and CDR2 FQGNSA. This CDR3 reads CASSPGSGTPYEQYF. The CDR3 nucleotides read TGTGCCAGCAGCCCGGGATCCGGGACACCCTACGAGCAGTACTTC.

This clone was seen just once. This chain links TRBV5-6 with TRBJ2-3, with 10 bases that match TRBD1. Germline-derived CDR1 and CDR2 are SGHDT and YYEEEE. The CDR3 runs to 17 residues. Trimming cost V 5 bases and J 4 bases; bases outside gene matches: 13. CDR3 in amino acids: CASRAPVGTGVADTQYF. The CDR3 DNA sequence: TGTGCCAGCAGAGCCCCGGTTGGGACAGGGGTGGCAGATACGCAGTATTTT.

This sequence joins TRBV11-3 and TRBJ1-1, with TRBD1 identical over 10 bases. The CDR3 is made up of 14 amino acids. Trimming cost V 4 bases and J 5 bases; bases outside gene matches: 4. Germline lookup yields CDR1 SGHNT and CDR2 YENEEA. This CDR3 is CASSSGTGDTEAFF. In nucleotides, the CDR3 is TGTGCCAGCAGCTCCGGGACAGGGGATACTGAAGCTTTCTTT. Together with reference TRBV11-3 and TRBJ1-1, the CDR3 gives the full variable domain: EAGVVQSPRYKIIEKKQPVAFWCNPISGHNTLYWYLQNLGQGPELLIRYENEEAVDDSQLPKDRFSAERLKGVDSTLKIQPAELGDSAVYLCASSSGTGDTEAFFGQGTRLTVV.

A few counts support this clone. This chain joins TRBV28 and TRBJ1-2; 9 bases match TRBD1. The CDR3 runs to 15 residues. Looked up from germline, CDR1 is MDHEN and CDR2 is SYDVKM. V shed 6 bases and J 6 bases; nucleotides not matched to a gene: 11. CDR3: CASRETGGGTNGYTF. The CDR3 nucleotides read TGTGCCAGCAGGGAGACAGGGGGGGGGACGAATGGCTACACCTTC.

The rearrangement joins TRBV7-9 to TRBJ1-5; D possibly corresponds to TRBD1 (6 bases). The CDR3 is 12 amino acids. Trimming took 5 bases from V and 9 from J, leaving 11 bases between them. Germline CDR1 SEHNR, CDR2 FQNEAQ (reference sequence). CDR3 protein: CASSPGDRPQHF. CDR3 in DNA: TGTGCCAGCAGCCCAGGGGATCGGCCCCAGCATTTT. Filled out from reference TRBV7-9 and TRBJ1-5, the complete variable domain reads DTGVSQNPRHKITKRGQNVTFRCDPISEHNRLYWYRQTLGQGPEFLTYFQNEAQLEKSRLLSDRFSAERPKGSFSTLEIQRTEQGDSAMYLCASSPGDRPQHFGDGTRLSIL.

V and J are TRBV5-1 and TRBJ2-2; no definite D call. The V and J ends lost 2 bases and 5 bases respectively, with 4 bases between them. In germline, CDR1 is SGHRS, CDR2 YFSETQ. The CDR3 is 12 residues long. In DNA form, the CDR3 reads TGCGCCAGCAGCTTCTCGACCGGGGAGCTGTTTTTT. It yields the protein CASSFSTGELFF.

As for this clone: Additional DNA sequences in this sample encode the identical CDR3. The rearrangement links TRBV2 to TRBJ1-1; D unresolved. Germline values: CDR1 SNHLY, CDR2 FYNNEI. The V end was cut by 3 bases, the J end by 3 bases, with 14 bases between. CDR3 length equals 15 residues. The CDR3 DNA reads as TGTGCCAGCAGTGAGTCGGGGTGGGGAGACACTGAAGCTTTCTTT. It yields the protein CASSESGWGDTEAFF.

The J gene is TRBJ1-2, the V gene TRBV7-3; D ambiguous. Germline values: CDR1 SGHTA, CDR2 FQGTGA. This CDR3 is built from 13 residues. Trimming shortened V by 4 bases and J by 8 bases, and 14 bases separated the two germline ends. The chain's CDR3 is CASSSTRGSGYTF. The CDR3 coding sequence is TGTGCCAGCAGCTCCACGCGGGGAAGCGGCTACACCTTC.

This clone occurred a few times. The chain uses TRBV5-1 and TRBJ2-2; no clear D gene. Trimming took 2 bases from V and 0 from J, leaving 5 bases between them. Germline CDR1 is SGHRS and CDR2 is YFSETQ. This CDR3 is built from 14 residues. CDR3 region: CASSFAANTGELFF. The CDR3 DNA follows: TGCGCCAGCAGCTTTGCGGCGAACACCGGGGAGCTGTTTTTT.

The chain recombines TRBV27 with TRBJ2-7; 7 nucleotides agree with TRBD1. The V gene end was trimmed by 6 bases and the J gene end by 2 bases; junction bases not matched to a gene: 10. Germline V gene lookup returns CDR1 MNHEY and CDR2 SMNVEV (reference sequence). CDR3 length equals 15 residues. CDR3 in DNA: TGTGCCAGCAGACCCAACAGGGGATCAACCTACGAGCAGTACTTC. It is translated as CASRPNRGSTYEQYF.

This clone was seen only a few times. This CDR3 reads CASSLERQGRPHGYTF. CDR3 nucleotides: TGTGCCAGCAGCTTAGAGAGACAGGGACGGCCCCATGGCTACACCTTC. This chain links TRBV7-9 with TRBJ1-2, with TRBD1 identical over 7 bases. This CDR3 comprises 16 residues. Germline values: CDR1 SEHNR, CDR2 FQNEAQ (reference sequence). V was clipped by 1 base and J by 6 bases; unmatched bases: 11. The variable domain in full, completed from reference TRBV7-9 and TRBJ1-2, reads DTGVSQNPRHKITKRGQNVTFRCDPISEHNRLYWYRQTLGQGPEFLTYFQNEAQLEKSRLLSDRFSAERPKGSFSTLEIQRTEQGDSAMYLCASSLERQGRPHGYTFGSGTRLTVV.

This chain uses TRBV4-3 with TRBJ1-1; 7 bases fit TRBD1. Trimming took 6 bases from V and 1 from J; bases not matched to a gene: 2. This CDR3 region has 13 residues. Germline V gene sequence: CDR1 LGHNA, CDR2 YSLEER. Here the CDR3 reads CASSRGRNTEAFF. For the CDR3, the DNA is TGCGCCAGCAGTAGGGGGCGGAACACTGAAGCTTTCTTT.

A word on this clone: The junction shows a germline mismatch at one end, possibly a read error. This CDR3 is CASRLDSNYEQYF. CDR3 nucleotide sequence: TGCGCCAGCAGGTTGGATTCCAACTACGAGCAGTACTTC. The chain uses TRBV5-1 and TRBJ2-7; no firm D call. In germline, CDR1 is SGHRS, CDR2 YFSETQ. The CDR3 is 13 amino acids.

This clone was counted once. The chain has TRBV5-1 and TRBJ1-2; 7 bases fit TRBD1. The germline V gene has CDR1 SGHRS and CDR2 YFSETQ. The CDR3 is made up of 13 amino acids. The V and J ends lost 3 bases and 4 bases, in that order; junction bases with no gene match: 3. The CDR3 DNA is TGCGCCAGCAGCTGGGACAGCACCTATGGCTACACCTTC. Its protein product is CASSWDSTYGYTF.

This chain connects TRBV18 to TRBJ2-7, with 7 bases that match TRBD1. The CDR3 is 13 amino acids. The trim removed 5 bases at V and 3 bases at J, leaving 4 bases unmatched. Germline lookup yields CDR1 KGHSH and CDR2 LQKENI. CDR3 DNA: TGTGCCAGCTCATCCGACAGGGTCTACGAGCAGTACTTC. Amino acids: CASSSDRVYEQYF.

This clone was found a few times. The chain joins TRBV7-3 to TRBJ2-5; 8 bases match TRBD2. CDR1 SGHTA and CDR2 FQGTGA come from the germline V gene. The CDR3 loop spans 15 amino acids. J lost 2 bases, V lost 5 bases, and 7 bases had no gene match. Here the CDR3 DNA reads TGTGCCAGCAGCCCGAGCGGGGGTGCGCAAGAGACCCAGTACTTC. It translates to CASSPSGGAQETQYF.

The rearrangement uses TRBV10-3 and TRBJ2-7; 10 nucleotides agree with TRBD2. J was trimmed by 4 bases and V by 6 bases; bases with no gene match: 9. Per germline, CDR1 ENHRY and CDR2 SYGVKD. The CDR3 has 15 residues. The CDR3 DNA is TGTGCCATCAGCCTCACTAGCGGGGCGGCATACGAGCAGTACTTC. This translates into CAISLTSGAAYEQYF.

The genes are TRBV4-1 and TRBJ2-7, with TRBD2 as a possible D gene (6 bases). The CDR3 sequence is 14 residues long. Germline values: CDR1 MGHRA, CDR2 YSYEKL. V was pared by 3 bases and J by 3 bases, with 12 bases between. In DNA form, the CDR3 reads TGCGCCAGCAGCCACCTCGGCGGGGACTACGAGCAGTACTTC. It translates to CASSHLGGDYEQYF.

The chain combines TRBV4-2 with TRBJ1-2, with D tentatively TRBD1 (5 bases). V was trimmed by 2 bases and J by 0 bases, leaving 10 bases between them. The CDR3 spans 15 residues. Germline loops: CDR1 LGHNA, CDR2 YNFKEQ. The CDR3 region has the DNA TGTGCCAGCAGCCAACAGGACACAGCTAACTATGGCTACACCTTC. Protein product: CASSQQDTANYGYTF.

This clone has only a few counts. J is TRBJ1-6 and V is TRBV4-2; D is possibly TRBD1 (5 bases). The V gene's germline CDR1 is LGHNA and CDR2 YNFKEQ. The germline V and J ends were trimmed by 3 bases and 11 bases, with 11 bases remaining between them. The CDR3 sequence is 13 residues long. The CDR3 here is CASSHPGDPPLHF. CDR3 nucleotide sequence: TGTGCCAGCAGCCACCCGGGGGATCCACCCCTCCACTTT.